Shown below are 29 T cell receptor beta chains from a single sample sequenced in a study of blood T cell repertoires in COVID-19. Repertoires were generated with immunoSEQ multiplex PCR, while TCRdb's copy carries only in-frame clones and drops some. The data contain 150,000 to 250,000 clones, around 90% of them singletons. The sequencing sample was made of PBMCs or T cells enriched from blood (not recorded which). Receptors were obtained from a woman aged 25-40 years who had recovered from COVID-19.

The V gene is TRBV9, the J gene TRBJ1-6; TRBD1 might be the D (5 bases). V was clipped by 0 bases and J by 8 bases, with 12 bases between them. The CDR3 has 15 residues. CDR1 is SGDLS and CDR2 is YYNGEE in the germline V gene. The CDR3: CASSVVGGTDSPLHF. The CDR3 DNA reads TGTGCCAGCAGCGTAGTCGGAGGGACGGATTCACCCCTCCACTTT.

The chain has TRBV27 and TRBJ2-7; D is perhaps TRBD2 (7 bases). This CDR3 region has 16 residues. Deletions cut 6 bases from V and 2 bases from J, with 20 bases between. The germline V gene has CDR1 MNHEY and CDR2 SMNVEV (reference sequence). CDR3 sequence reads: CASSLTGTSATYEQYF. CDR3 nucleotides: TGTGCCAGCAGCCTGACAGGAACTAGCGCGACCTACGAGCAGTACTTC.

V usage is TRBV30 and J usage is TRBJ1-5; no clear D gene. The CDR3 has 13 amino acids. CDR1 and CDR2 from the germline V gene are GTSNPN and SVGIG (reference sequence). Trimming removed 2 bases at V and 6 bases at J, with 11 bases between. DNA for the CDR3: TGTGCCTGGAGTCCACCTGGAGGTCAGCCCCAGCATTTT. Its protein product is CAWSPPGGQPQHF.

In this sample, this clone turned up a few times. This chain links TRBV29-1 with TRBJ2-2; 10 bases line up with TRBD1. The J segment lost 7 bases and the V segment lost 7 bases, leaving 9 bases of the junction unmatched. The CDR3 runs 14 residues. CDR1 and CDR2 from the germline V gene are SQVTM and ANQGSEA. In DNA, the CDR3 is TGCAGCGCCACACGACAGGGGGCTCACGGGGAGCTGTTTTTT. Translation: CSATRQGAHGELFF.

This sequence joins TRBV19 and TRBJ2-1; 9 bases fit TRBD2. This CDR3 has 17 residues. The V gene end was trimmed by 7 bases and the J gene end by 0 bases; junction bases not matched to a gene: 10. CDR1 and CDR2 (germline): LNHDA, SQIVND (reference sequence). CDR3 nucleotides: TGTGCCAGTATGAACCCGGGACTAGCTAGCTCCTACAATGAGCAGTTCTTC. It specifies CASMNPGLASSYNEQFF.

This clone was seen repeatedly, ten times or more. The rearrangement joins TRBV19 to TRBJ2-3, with TRBD2 matching over 13 bases. CDR1 is LNHDA and CDR2 is SQIVND in the germline V gene (reference sequence). V was pared by 6 bases and J by 5 bases, with 8 bases of the junction left unmatched. The CDR3 runs to 16 residues. CDR3 in amino acids: CASSTGLAGVEDTQYF. The CDR3 DNA reads as TGTGCCAGTAGCACCGGACTAGCGGGAGTTGAAGATACGCAGTATTTT.

V is TRBV6-2 or TRBV6-3 and J is TRBJ1-1, with D maybe TRBD1 (5 bases). Trimming removed 6 bases from V and 0 bases from J, with 11 bases in between. This CDR3 spans 14 amino acids. The V gene's germline CDR1 is MNHEY and CDR2 SVGEGT. CDR3 DNA sequence: TGTGCCAGCAGCCATGGGGCCGTGAACACTGAAGCTTTCTTT. This sequence encodes CASSHGAVNTEAFF.

This chain joins TRBV5-6 and TRBJ2-7; a possible D gene is TRBD2 (5 bases). The germline V gene has CDR1 SGHDT and CDR2 YYEEEE. The CDR3 sequence is 15 residues long. V was shortened by 6 bases and J by 0 bases, with 16 bases between the two germline ends. CDR3 region: CASNSRGTNSYEQYF. CDR3 DNA: TGTGCCAGCAACTCTCGGGGTACCAACTCCTACGAGCAGTACTTC.

The chain carries TRBV7-9 and TRBJ1-2, with TRBD1 identical over 9 bases. Trimming cost V 11 bases and J 3 bases; bases outside gene matches: 4. Germline V lookup: CDR1 SEHNR, CDR2 FQNEAQ (reference sequence). The CDR3 contains 12 residues. CDR3 DNA sequence: TGTGCCGGGAGACAGGGGGACTATGGCTACACCTTC. Its translation: CAGRQGDYGYTF.

This sequence joins TRBV6-5 and TRBJ2-2; TRBD1 aligns across 8 bases. With 5 bases clipped from V and 3 bases from J, the junction kept 5 bases outside the gene matches. Germline V gene lookup returns CDR1 MNHEY and CDR2 SVGAGI. This CDR3 has 15 amino acids. In DNA, the CDR3 is TGTGCCAGCAGTCTTCGACAGGGGCACACCGGGGAGCTGTTTTTT. Its protein product is CASSLRQGHTGELFF.

J is TRBJ1-4 and V is TRBV7-8, with D hard to call. The CDR3 contains 16 residues. Trimming removed 4 bases from V and 4 bases from J, with 16 bases in between. CDR1 and CDR2 from the germline V gene are SGHVS and FQNEAQ. CDR3 in DNA: TGTGCCAGCAGCTACCCAAGATGGAGGAATAATGAAAAACTGTTTTTT. It is translated as CASSYPRWRNNEKLFF.

As for this clone: The same CDR3 also results from other DNA sequences found in this sample. The V gene is TRBV20-1, the J gene TRBJ1-2; D not certain. With 1 base removed from V and 5 bases from J, the gap between germline ends came to 5 bases. CDR3 length equals 11 residues. The germline V gene has CDR1 DFQATT and CDR2 SNEGSKA (reference sequence). This CDR3 reads CSARGAYGYTF. In DNA form, the CDR3 reads TGCAGTGCTAGAGGGGCTTATGGCTACACCTTC.

The rearrangement uses TRBV7-3 and TRBJ2-5; D perhaps matches TRBD1 (6 bases). The CDR3 extends over 17 amino acids. Trimming shortened V by 5 bases and J by 3 bases, and 22 bases separated the two germline ends. CDR1 and CDR2 (germline): SGHTA, FQGTGA. The CDR3 sequence: CASSPKWGLGDKETQYF. CDR3 sequence (DNA): TGTGCCAGCAGCCCCAAATGGGGGTTAGGGGACAAAGAGACCCAGTACTTC.

This clone was detected once. This chain links TRBV2 with TRBJ2-3; a possible D gene is TRBD2 (5 bases). This CDR3 contains 14 residues. The V gene's germline CDR1 is SNHLY and CDR2 FYNNEI. The V and J ends lost 7 bases and 0 bases respectively, with 11 bases between them. This chain's CDR3 is CASKTTGSTDTQYF. The CDR3 DNA sequence: TGTGCCAGCAAGACTACCGGGAGCACAGATACGCAGTATTTT. Filled out from reference TRBV2 and TRBJ2-3, the complete variable domain reads EPEVTQTPSHQVTQMGQEVILRCVPISNHLYFYWYRQILGQKVEFLVSFYNNEISEKSEIFDDQFSVERPDGSNFTLKIRSTKLEDSAMYFCASKTTGSTDTQYFGPGTRLTVL.

The chain is built from TRBV19 and TRBJ2-1, with 10 bases fitting TRBD1. This CDR3 has 16 amino acids. V dropped 4 bases and J dropped 6; count of bases not matched to a gene: 9. The germline CDR1 and CDR2 sequences are LNHDA and SQIVND (reference sequence). CDR3 loop: CASSKDRGTGSNEQFF. DNA for the CDR3: TGTGCCAGTAGTAAGGACAGGGGGACAGGGTCCAATGAGCAGTTCTTC.

The chain recombines TRBV27 with TRBJ1-5; TRBD1 agrees at 10 bases. CDR3 size: 15 residues. The germline V gene has CDR1 MNHEY and CDR2 SMNVEV (reference sequence). The ends lost 5 bases at V and 3 bases at J; junction bases unmatched: 4. The CDR3 region is CASSRQGAVNQPQHF. CDR3 sequence (DNA): TGTGCCAGCAGTCGACAGGGGGCGGTCAATCAGCCCCAGCATTTT.

This clone was detected once. The chain links TRBV6-5 to TRBJ1-1; 7 nucleotides align to TRBD1. Germline lookup yields CDR1 MNHEY and CDR2 SVGAGI. The junction had 8 bases not matched to a gene; V was cut back by 7 bases and J by 0 bases. The CDR3 contains 15 residues. This CDR3 reads CASNPGQNMNTEAFF. The CDR3 nucleotides read TGTGCCAGCAACCCGGGACAGAACATGAACACTGAAGCTTTCTTT.

The genes are TRBV5-1 and TRBJ2-5; the match to TRBD2 covers 7 bases. Germline V gene sequence: CDR1 SGHRS, CDR2 YFSETQ. The trim removed 2 bases at V and 1 base at J, leaving 2 bases unmatched. The CDR3 has 14 residues. CDR3 amino acids: CASSFTGGQETQYF. The CDR3 DNA follows: TGCGCCAGCAGCTTTACGGGGGGCCAAGAGACCCAGTACTTC.

V and J are TRBV30 and TRBJ1-6, with TRBD1 matching over 7 bases. The V segment lost 1 base and the J segment 5 bases; nucleotides outside the gene matches: 2. The germline CDR1 and CDR2 sequences are GTSNPN and SVGIG (reference sequence). The CDR3 is 14 amino acids. The CDR3: CAWSAGTDNSPLHF. CDR3 DNA: TGTGCCTGGAGTGCCGGGACAGATAATTCACCCCTCCACTTT.

The chain recombines TRBV30 with TRBJ1-1, with D tentatively TRBD1 (6 bases). Germline V gene lookup returns CDR1 GTSNPN and CDR2 SVGIG (reference sequence). The CDR3 consists of 17 residues. The ends were cut back, 3 bases at V and 0 bases at J, with 20 bases in the middle. The CDR3 nucleotides are TGTGCCTGGAGGAGGGGGAGTTCAGGCGTCATGAACACTGAAGCTTTCTTT. Protein sequence: CAWRRGSSGVMNTEAFF.

The rearrangement joins TRBV18 to TRBJ2-4; 7 positions agree with TRBD2. With V trimmed by 3 bases and J by 8 bases, 10 bases remained unmatched. The CDR3 contains 15 residues. The germline V gene encodes CDR1 KGHSH and CDR2 LQKENI. CDR3 in amino acids: CASSPSLGGVDIQYF. The CDR3, as DNA: TGTGCCAGCTCACCGTCCCTGGGGGGGGTGGACATTCAGTACTTC.

V is TRBV12-5 and J is TRBJ1-2; a weak D match, TRBD1 (6 bases). Germline V gives CDR1 LGHNT, CDR2 FRNRAP. The CDR3 is made up of 13 amino acids. V dropped 1 base and J dropped 8 bases, with 11 bases sitting between them. CDR3: CASGLAAGVGYTF. In nucleotides, the CDR3 is TGTGCTAGTGGTTTGGCCGCAGGGGTCGGCTACACCTTC.

The CDR3 reads CASSPLQDRPNTEAFF. Written as DNA, the CDR3 is TGTGCCAGCTCACCACTTCAGGACAGACCGAACACTGAAGCTTTCTTT. The gene calls are TRBV18 and TRBJ1-1; D might be TRBD1 (6 bases). V lost 1 base, J lost 1 base, and 13 bases lay in between. The CDR3 totals 16 residues. From germline, CDR1 is KGHSH and CDR2 LQKENI.

This clone appeared once. The chain joins TRBV29-1 to TRBJ1-4, with 9 bases that match TRBD1. The CDR3 is 15 amino acids. Germline CDR1 and CDR2: SQVTM and ANQGSEA. Unmatched junction bases numbered 11, after V lost 4 bases and J lost 8 bases. CDR3 nucleotide sequence: TGCAGCGTTGGTACAACGGGGGACAGGGAGGAAAAACTGTTTTTT. Protein product: CSVGTTGDREEKLFF.

V and J are TRBV7-2 and TRBJ2-5; 14 nucleotides line up with TRBD2. The CDR3 runs 16 residues. Germline V gene data show CDR1 as SGHTA and CDR2 as FQGNSA. Trimming removed 0 bases from V and 4 bases from J; junction bases left unmatched: 1. In DNA form, the CDR3 reads TGTGCCAGCAGCTTAGCAGGGACTAGCGGGGGAGAGACCCAGTACTTC. Its protein is CASSLAGTSGGETQYF.

This CDR3 reads CATSSRASDGYTF. The CDR3 region has the DNA TGTGCCACCAGTAGCAGGGCGTCAGATGGCTACACCTTC. This chain uses TRBV24-1 with TRBJ1-2, with D perhaps matching TRBD1 (5 bases). The CDR3 contains 13 residues. The V gene's germline CDR1 is KGHDR and CDR2 SFDVKD. The V gene lost 6 bases and the J gene lost 6 bases, with 13 bases spanning the gap.

This rearrangement joins TRBV30 to TRBJ2-2; possibly TRBD1 for D (5 bases). Germline V gene lookup returns CDR1 GTSNPN and CDR2 SVGIG (reference sequence). The CDR3 is 17 residues long. With 2 bases removed from V and 4 bases from J, the gap between germline ends came to 20 bases. Here the CDR3 reads CAWSRTRTPTGTGELFF. The DNA for the CDR3 is TGTGCCTGGAGTCGAACAAGGACACCGACTGGCACCGGGGAGCTGTTTTTT.

On this clone itself: At one end, the junction sequence differs from germline, possibly due to a read error. The V and J genes are TRBV11-3 and TRBJ1-1; D remains unclear. The CDR3 length is 13 residues. Per the germline V gene, CDR1 is SGHNT and CDR2 is YENEEA. In DNA form, the CDR3 reads TGTGCCAGCAGTTTAGGATTGAGCACTGAAGCTTTCTTT. This codes for CASSLGLSTEAFF.

This chain uses TRBV5-6 with TRBJ1-6; D is ambiguous. CDR1 is SGHDT, CDR2 YYEEEE, per germline. Trimming left V 6 bases short and J 7 bases short, with 11 bases between. The CDR3 is 13 residues long. This CDR3 is CASTLRENSPLHF. Written as DNA, the CDR3 is TGTGCCAGCACCCTCCGGGAAAATTCACCCCTCCACTTT.